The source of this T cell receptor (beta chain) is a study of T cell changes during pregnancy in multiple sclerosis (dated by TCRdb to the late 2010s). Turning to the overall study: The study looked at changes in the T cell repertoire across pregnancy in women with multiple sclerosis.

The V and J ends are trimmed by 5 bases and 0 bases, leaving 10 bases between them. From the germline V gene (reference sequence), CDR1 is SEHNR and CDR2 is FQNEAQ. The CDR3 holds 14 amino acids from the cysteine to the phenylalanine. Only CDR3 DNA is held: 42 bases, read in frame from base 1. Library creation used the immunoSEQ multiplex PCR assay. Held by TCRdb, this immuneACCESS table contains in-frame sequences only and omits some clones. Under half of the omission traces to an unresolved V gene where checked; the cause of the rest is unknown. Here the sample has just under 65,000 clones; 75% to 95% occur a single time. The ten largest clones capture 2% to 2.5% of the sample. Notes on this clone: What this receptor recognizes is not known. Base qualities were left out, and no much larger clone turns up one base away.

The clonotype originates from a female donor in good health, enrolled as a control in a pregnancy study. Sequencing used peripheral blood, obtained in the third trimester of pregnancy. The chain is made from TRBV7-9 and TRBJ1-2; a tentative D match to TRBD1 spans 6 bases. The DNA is TGTGCCAGCAGCCAATGGACAGCTAACTATGGCTACACCTTC. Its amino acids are CASSQWTANYGYTF.